These 15 T cell receptor beta chains were all obtained from the same sample, sequenced in a study of blood T cells in healthy people across ages. A second about 7 to 12 cycle PCR used barcoded and J-beta primers. TCRdb ran MiXCR on the 5' RACE reads and lists one entry per CDR3 protein. The table lists some 1.5 million distinct CDR3 sequences, roughly 27% of them singletons. Source material: blood. These receptors were taken from a woman aged 25-40 years in good health.

This clonotype showed up just a few times. The chain employs TRBV28 and TRBJ1-2; a possible D gene is TRBD1 (5 bases). Germline loops: CDR1 MDHEN, CDR2 SYDVKM. Trimming pared 6 bases from V and 1 base from J, leaving 9 bases between. The CDR3 has 13 amino acids. CDR3 coding DNA: TGTGCCAGCAGATCAGGGATTAACTATGGCTACACCTTC. As protein: CASRSGINYGYTF.

The chain is built from TRBV9 and TRBJ1-5, with D unclear. CDR1 SGDLS and CDR2 YYNGEE come from the germline V gene. The CDR3 contains 15 residues. The V end was cut by 0 bases, the J end by 0 bases, with 7 bases between. In DNA form, the CDR3 reads TGTGCCAGCAGCGTAGACGGAAATAGCAATCAGCCCCAGCATTTT. It translates to CASSVDGNSNQPQHF.

This clonotype was counted between two and nine times. The chain links TRBV9 to TRBJ2-1; D not resolved. The CDR3 length is 13 residues. With 3 bases removed from V and 7 bases from J, the gap between germline ends came to 11 bases. Germline assignment: CDR1 SGDLS and CDR2 YYNGEE. CDR3 DNA sequence: TGTGCCAGCAGCGCCCCGGTAAGGAATGAGCAGTTCTTC. Its protein is CASSAPVRNEQFF. Filled out from reference TRBV9 and TRBJ2-1, the complete variable domain reads DSGVTQTPKHLITATGQRVTLRCSPRSGDLSVYWYQQSLDQGLQFLIQYYNGEERAKGNILERFSAQQFPDLHSELNLSSLELGDSALYFCASSAPVRNEQFFGPGTRLTVL.

As regards this clonotype: One base away lies a much larger clone, so this may be a sequencing read error. DNA for the CDR3: TGTGCCCGTAGATGGGCAGATACGCAGTATTTT. Residues: CARRWADTQYF. V is TRBV6-1 and J is TRBJ2-3; D gene ambiguous. CDR1 is MNHNS, CDR2 SASEGT, per germline. The V gene lost 11 bases and the J gene lost 4 bases, with 10 bases spanning the gap. The CDR3 length is 11 residues.

This clonotype was counted between two and nine times. DNA for the CDR3: TGTGCCAGCAGGCCCGTCCCGCGGGGGTGGCACTATGGCTACACCTTC. It is translated as CASRPVPRGWHYGYTF. J is TRBJ1-2 and V is TRBV28; D may be TRBD1 (5 bases). Germline CDR1 and CDR2: MDHEN and SYDVKM. V dropped 6 bases and J dropped 3 bases, with 20 bases sitting between them. The CDR3 covers 16 residues.

This clonotype occurred a few times. The rearrangement links TRBV5-5 to TRBJ1-1, with unresolved D. V was shortened by 3 bases and J by 4 bases, with 10 bases between the two germline ends. This CDR3 region has 13 residues. Germline CDR1 and CDR2: SGHKS and YYEKEE (reference sequence). This CDR3 is CASSSRESTEAFF. The CDR3, as DNA: TGTGCCAGCAGCTCCCGGGAGAGCACTGAAGCTTTCTTT.

The rearrangement links TRBV20-1 to TRBJ1-2, with D possibly TRBD1 on 5 matching bases. Germline V lookup: CDR1 DFQATT, CDR2 SNEGSKA (reference sequence). This CDR3 region has 13 residues. V lost 4 bases and J lost 9, with 18 bases in between. In DNA form, the CDR3 reads TGCAGTGCTACCGGGACTGACTCTGTGCGCTACACCTTC. Translation gives CSATGTDSVRYTF.

As concerns this clonotype: A much more abundant neighbour one base away suggests this may be a read error. The V call is TRBV7-6, the J call TRBJ2-1; 7 nucleotides match TRBD2. This CDR3 has 17 residues. The germline gives CDR1 SGHVS, CDR2 FNYEAQ. CDR3 region: CASSSPKLAASYDEQFF. CDR3 bases: TGTGCCAGCAGCTCACCCAAGCTAGCGGCCTCCTACGATGAGCAGTTCTTC.

A few counts support this clonotype. The V and J genes are TRBV6-1 and TRBJ2-1, with D unresolved. The CDR3 is 12 residues long. Germline-derived CDR1 and CDR2 are MNHNS and SASEGT. Trimming took 2 bases from V and 8 from J, leaving 7 bases between them. This CDR3 is CASSETVDEQFF. CDR3 nucleotide sequence: TGTGCCAGCAGTGAAACAGTGGATGAGCAGTTCTTC.

The chain carries TRBV20-1 and TRBJ2-3; D may be TRBD1 (5 bases). The V and J ends lost 6 bases and 2 bases respectively, with 15 bases between them. There are 14 residues in the CDR3. Germline V lookup: CDR1 DFQATT, CDR2 SNEGSKA (reference sequence). This chain's CDR3 is CSAGHPSSTDTQYF. The CDR3 DNA is TGCAGTGCAGGACATCCTTCCTCCACAGATACGCAGTATTTT.

This clonotype was seen a few times. The chain has TRBV6-5 and TRBJ2-7; the D call may be TRBD1 or TRBD2 (6 bases each). The CDR3 loop spans 15 amino acids. Germline values: CDR1 MNHEY, CDR2 SVGAGI. V lost 5 bases and J lost 1, with 15 bases in between. The CDR3 protein is CASSRGTFYSYEQYF. The CDR3 DNA reads as TGTGCCAGCAGTCGCGGGACATTTTATTCCTACGAGCAGTACTTC.

The CDR3, as DNA: TGTGCCTGGGGACATCTTGGAACGGTCGGAGCTTTCTTT. This encodes CAWGHLGTVGAFF. The J gene is TRBJ1-1, the V gene TRBV30, with D tentatively TRBD1 (5 bases). From germline, CDR1 is GTSNPN and CDR2 SVGIG (reference sequence). The germline V and J ends were trimmed by 5 bases and 10 bases, with 20 bases remaining between them. The CDR3 length is 13 residues.

The V gene is TRBV7-9, the J gene TRBJ2-6; D gene unclear. Germline V lookup: CDR1 SEHNR, CDR2 FQNEAQ (reference sequence). The CDR3 is 15 residues long. V was clipped by 5 bases and J by 3 bases, with 11 bases between them. CDR3 DNA: TGTGCCAGCAGCCCCAAAGAGTATGGGGCCAACGTCCTGACTTTC. Protein: CASSPKEYGANVLTF.

This clonotype has a handful of counts. The J gene is TRBJ2-7, the V gene TRBV12-3 or TRBV12-4, with 7 bases aligning to TRBD2. Losses at the gene ends were 10 bases for V and 2 bases for J; bases not matched to a gene: 8. The CDR3 runs to 13 residues. The CDR3 DNA follows: TGTGCCACGGCCCCTAGCGGACCCTACGAGCAGTACTTC. It codes for CATAPSGPYEQYF.

On this clonotype itself: Just one base apart from a much larger clone, this may be a read error. The V and J genes are TRBV10-3 and TRBJ2-5; D is possibly TRBD1 (5 bases). The J call could be wrong; TRBJ2-7 is a better fit for the DNA end. This CDR3 has 14 amino acids. CDR1 is ENHRY, CDR2 SYGVKD, per germline. This CDR3 reads CAISDRVASYEQYF. The CDR3 region has the DNA TGTGCCATCAGTGACAGGGTTGCTTCCTACGAGCAGTACTTC.